This TCR beta chain was documented in a study of siplizumab effects on memory and regulatory T cells. Per germline, CDR1 GTSNPN and CDR2 SVGIG (reference sequence). The CDR3 is 15 residues long. Trimming left V 0 bases short and J 5 bases short, with 16 bases between. TCRdb's copy holds only in-frame clones and misses some; the assay was immunoSEQ multiplex PCR. The table shows 110,000 or so clones, with approximately 94% occurring only once. This rearrangement joins TRBV30 to TRBJ1-1; maybe TRBD1 (5 bases). The sequenced material came from CD4+ T cells sorted from blood. The clonotype was recovered from a human donor in good health. CDR3 DNA: TGTGCCTGGAGTGTACGTGGGATTGGGGGGACTGAAGCTTTCTTT. The encoded protein is CAWSVRGIGGTEAFF.